The 2 T cell receptor beta chains in this list originate from one sample, sequenced in a study of CD4 T cells in relation to SARS-CoV-2 and coronaviruses. Assay used: immunoSEQ multiplex PCR; TCRdb lists only in-frame clones, some missing. The sample has about 64,000 clones; approximately 94% are singletons. CD4+ T cells from unexposed donors were obtained before the COVID-19 pandemic (2011-2018). The sample comprised naive CD4+ T cells from PBMCs. Subset here: naive CD4+ T cells isolated by negative enrichment. Receptors originate from a human donor in good health.

This clone came up once. The V and J genes are TRBV4-1 and TRBJ2-2, with D hard to call. There are 11 residues in the CDR3. Germline V gene data show CDR1 as MGHRA and CDR2 as YSYEKL. V dropped 8 bases and J dropped 2 bases, with 3 bases sitting between them. Here the CDR3 reads CASGNTGELFF. In DNA form, the CDR3 reads TGCGCCAGCGGAAACACCGGGGAGCTGTTTTTT.

CDR3 coding DNA: TGTGCCAGCAGCCCCCGGGAGGGGGCGAGGGAGACCCAGTACTTC. The encoded protein is CASSPREGARETQYF. V usage is TRBV11-2 and J usage is TRBJ2-5; TRBD2 might be the D (8 bases). Trimming took 5 bases from V and 5 from J, leaving 18 bases between them. CDR3 size: 15 residues. Germline CDR1 is SGHAT and CDR2 is FQNNGV.